This T cell receptor (beta chain) emerged from a study of blood T cell repertoires in COVID-19. Looking at the study overall: The study drew acute and convalescent COVID-19 samples from the United States, Italy and Spain. The cDNA or gDNA used as material had been derived from T cells, B-cell-depleted T cells, or PBMCs.

Original analysis: Quantification of nucleated cells was approximated via reference gene primer amplification. Measured with immunoSEQ multiplex PCR; TCRdb has only the in-frame clones, and not every one. Clone size and the V and J calls come from that table; the DNA yielded D and trimming. The repertoire holds over 200,000 clones, with roughly 87% as singletons. V was pared by 6 bases and J by 7 bases, with 15 bases between. The germline V gene encodes CDR1 SNHLY and CDR2 FYNNEI. The CDR3 length is 13 residues. The chain carries TRBV2 and TRBJ1-1; D possibly corresponds to TRBD1 (5 bases). This sequence was found in a human donor in a cohort sampled during active COVID-19. Sequenced material: peripheral blood. In nucleotides, the CDR3 is TGTGCCAGCAGAAACAATAGGGGTAGTGAAGCTTTCTTT. This sequence encodes CASRNNRGSEAFF.